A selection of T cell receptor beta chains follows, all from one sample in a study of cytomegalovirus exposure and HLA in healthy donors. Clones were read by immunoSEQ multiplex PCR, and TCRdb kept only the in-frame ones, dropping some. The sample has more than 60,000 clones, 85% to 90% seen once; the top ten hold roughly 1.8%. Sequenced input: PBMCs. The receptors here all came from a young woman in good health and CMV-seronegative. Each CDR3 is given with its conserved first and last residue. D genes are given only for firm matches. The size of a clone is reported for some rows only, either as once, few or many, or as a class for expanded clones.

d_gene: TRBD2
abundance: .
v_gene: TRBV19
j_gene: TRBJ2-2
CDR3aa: CASSIGTSGRTGELFF
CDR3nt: TGTGCCAGTAGTATTGGGACTAGCGGGAGGACCGGGGAGCTGTTTTTT

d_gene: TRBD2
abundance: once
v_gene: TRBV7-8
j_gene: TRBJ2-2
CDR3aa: CASSLATGGGALTGELFF
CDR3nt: TGTGCCAGCAGCTTAGCGACCGGCGGGGGGGCCCTCACCGGGGAGCTGTTTTTT

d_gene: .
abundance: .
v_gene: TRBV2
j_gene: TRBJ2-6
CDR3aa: CASSDRSGGANVLTF
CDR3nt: TGTGCCAGCAGTGATCGGAGTGGCGGGGCCAACGTCCTGACTTTC

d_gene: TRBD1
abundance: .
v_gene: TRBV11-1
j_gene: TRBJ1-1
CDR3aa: CASSLRQGAVNTEAFF
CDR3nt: TGTGCCAGCAGCTTAAGACAGGGGGCGGTGAACACTGAAGCTTTCTTT

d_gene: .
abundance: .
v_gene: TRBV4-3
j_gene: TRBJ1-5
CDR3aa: CASSQDGLSNQPQHF
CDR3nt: TGCGCCAGCAGCCAAGATGGACTTTCTAATCAGCCCCAGCATTTT

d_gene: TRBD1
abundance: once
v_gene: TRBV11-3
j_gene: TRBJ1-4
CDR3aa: CASSLDIVKQGSTTNEKLFF
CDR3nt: TGTGCCAGCAGCTTAGATATAGTGAAACAGGGGTCGACAACTAATGAAAAACTGTTTTTT

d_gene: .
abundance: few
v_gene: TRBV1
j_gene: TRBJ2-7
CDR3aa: CTSRRGTVSHEQYF
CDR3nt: TGCACCAGCAGGAGGGGGACAGTAAGCCACGAGCAGTACTTC

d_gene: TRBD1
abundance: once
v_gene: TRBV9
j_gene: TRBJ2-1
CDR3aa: CAIDRGSSYNEQFF
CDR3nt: TGTGCCATTGACAGGGGGTCTTCCTACAATGAGCAGTTCTTC

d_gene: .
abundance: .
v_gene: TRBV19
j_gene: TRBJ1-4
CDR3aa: CASSSSRQVPTNEKLFF
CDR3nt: TGTGCCAGTAGTTCAAGCCGACAGGTACCAACTAATGAAAAACTGTTTTTT

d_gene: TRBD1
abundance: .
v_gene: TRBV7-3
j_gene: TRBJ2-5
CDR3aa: CASSRGQGIGETQYF
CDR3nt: TGTGCCAGCAGCAGGGGACAGGGGATAGGAGAGACCCAGTACTTC

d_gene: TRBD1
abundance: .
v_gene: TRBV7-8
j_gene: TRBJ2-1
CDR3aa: CASSLVDRGKWNNEQFF
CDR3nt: TGTGCCAGCAGCTTAGTGGACAGGGGCAAGTGGAACAATGAGCAGTTCTTC

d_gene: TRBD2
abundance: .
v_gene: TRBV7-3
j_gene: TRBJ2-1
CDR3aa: CASSLEGTSLYEQFF
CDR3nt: TGTGCCAGCAGCTTAGAAGGGACTAGCCTCTATGAGCAGTTCTTC

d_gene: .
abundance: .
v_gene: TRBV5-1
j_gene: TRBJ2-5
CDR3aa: CASGPGTGAGETQYF
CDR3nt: TGCGCCAGCGGGCCGGGTACGGGAGCCGGGGAGACCCAGTACTTC

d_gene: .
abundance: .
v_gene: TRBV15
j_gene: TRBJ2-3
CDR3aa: CATSGRPGGDTQYF
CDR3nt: TGTGCCACCAGCGGCCGCCCGGGTGGGGATACGCAGTATTTT

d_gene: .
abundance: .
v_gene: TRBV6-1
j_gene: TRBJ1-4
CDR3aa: CASSRAPLVGEKLFF
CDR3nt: TGTGCCAGCAGTAGAGCACCTCTTGTTGGTGAAAAACTGTTTTTT

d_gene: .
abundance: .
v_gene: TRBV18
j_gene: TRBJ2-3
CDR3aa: CASSRDSPDTQYF
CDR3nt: TGTGCCAGCTCGCGGGACAGCCCAGATACGCAGTATTTT

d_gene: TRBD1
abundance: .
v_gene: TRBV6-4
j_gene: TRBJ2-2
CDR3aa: CASSDPQGAITGELFF
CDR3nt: TGTGCCAGCAGTGATCCGCAGGGGGCTATCACCGGGGAGCTGTTTTTT

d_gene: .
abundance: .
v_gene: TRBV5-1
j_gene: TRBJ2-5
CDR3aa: CASSMGLGEYETQYF
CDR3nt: TGCGCCAGCAGCATGGGGCTGGGAGAATACGAGACCCAGTACTTC

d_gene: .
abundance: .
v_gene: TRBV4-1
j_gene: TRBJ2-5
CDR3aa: CASSQLARWSQGETQYF
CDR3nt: TGCGCCAGCAGCCAACTAGCTCGGTGGAGCCAAGGGGAGACCCAGTACTTC

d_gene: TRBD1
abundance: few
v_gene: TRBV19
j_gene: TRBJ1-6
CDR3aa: CASSIPGQGSSPLHF
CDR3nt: TGTGCCAGTAGTATCCCTGGACAGGGGTCGTCACCCCTCCACTTT

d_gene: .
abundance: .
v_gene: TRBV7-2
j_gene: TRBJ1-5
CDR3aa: CASSLDITTPNQPQHF
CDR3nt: TGTGCCAGCAGCTTAGATATAACTACCCCTAATCAGCCCCAGCATTTT

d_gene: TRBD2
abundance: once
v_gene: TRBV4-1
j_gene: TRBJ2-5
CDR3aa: CASSLGTSGETQYF
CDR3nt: TGCGCCAGCAGCCTGGGGACTAGCGGGGAGACCCAGTACTTC

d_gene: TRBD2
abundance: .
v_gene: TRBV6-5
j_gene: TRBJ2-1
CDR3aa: CASSLLAAKGEQFF
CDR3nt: TGTGCCAGCAGTCTTCTAGCGGCGAAGGGTGAGCAGTTCTTC

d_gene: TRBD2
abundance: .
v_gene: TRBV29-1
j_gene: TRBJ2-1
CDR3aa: CSVGGGIFGNEQFF
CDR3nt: TGCAGCGTTGGGGGGGGAATCTTCGGCAATGAGCAGTTCTTC

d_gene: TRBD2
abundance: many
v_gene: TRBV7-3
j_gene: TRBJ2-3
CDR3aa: CASTIAGGTDTQYF
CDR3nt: TGTGCCAGCACCATAGCGGGAGGTACAGATACGCAGTATTTT

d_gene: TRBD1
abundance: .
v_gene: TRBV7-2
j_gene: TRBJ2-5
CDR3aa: CASSRTGALQETQYF
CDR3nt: TGTGCCAGCAGCCGGACAGGGGCTCTCCAAGAGACCCAGTACTTC

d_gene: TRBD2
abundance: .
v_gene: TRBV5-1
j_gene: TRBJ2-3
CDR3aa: CASSSGGLAGGSTDTQYF
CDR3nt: TGCGCCAGCAGCTCTGGGGGACTAGCGGGGGGAAGCACAGATACGCAGTATTTT

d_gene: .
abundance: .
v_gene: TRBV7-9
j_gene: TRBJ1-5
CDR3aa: CASSETGGAWNNQPQHF
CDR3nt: TGTGCCAGCAGCGAGACGGGGGGCGCTTGGAACAATCAGCCCCAGCATTTT

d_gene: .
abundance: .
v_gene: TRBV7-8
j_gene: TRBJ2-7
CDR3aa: CASSFKYEQYF
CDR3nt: TGTGCCAGCAGCTTCAAATACGAGCAGTACTTC

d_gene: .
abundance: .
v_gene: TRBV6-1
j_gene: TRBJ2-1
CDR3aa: CASSVMVGQGNEQFF
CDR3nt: TGTGCCAGCAGTGTTATGGTGGGGCAGGGCAATGAGCAGTTCTTC

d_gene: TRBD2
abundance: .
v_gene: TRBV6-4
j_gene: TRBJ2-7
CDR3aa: CASSRTSGGHYEQYF
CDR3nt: TGTGCCAGCAGTCGGACTAGCGGGGGCCATTACGAGCAGTACTTC

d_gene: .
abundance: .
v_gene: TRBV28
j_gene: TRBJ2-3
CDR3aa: CASSFVGGAIHSDTQYF
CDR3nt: TGTGCCAGCAGTTTTGTTGGCGGGGCAATACATTCAGATACGCAGTATTTT

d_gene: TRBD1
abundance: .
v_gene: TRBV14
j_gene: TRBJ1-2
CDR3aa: CASSQYRGDGYTF
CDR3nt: TGTGCCAGCAGCCAATACAGGGGGGATGGCTACACCTTC

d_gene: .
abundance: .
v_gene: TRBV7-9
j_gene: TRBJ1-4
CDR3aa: CASSSDRFKNEKLFF
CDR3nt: TGTGCCAGCAGCTCCGACAGATTCAAAAATGAAAAACTGTTTTTT

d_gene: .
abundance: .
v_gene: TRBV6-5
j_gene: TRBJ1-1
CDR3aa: CASSYWQGNTEAFF
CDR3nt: TGTGCCAGCAGTTACTGGCAGGGGAACACTGAAGCTTTCTTT

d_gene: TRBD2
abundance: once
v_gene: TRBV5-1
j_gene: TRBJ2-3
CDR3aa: CASSSGTSTSLSDTQYF
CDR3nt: TGCGCCAGCAGCTCCGGGACTAGTACTTCATTATCGGATACGCAGTATTTT

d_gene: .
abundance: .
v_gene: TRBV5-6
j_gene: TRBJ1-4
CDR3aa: CASSLTGSNEKLFF
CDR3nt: TGTGCCAGCAGCTTGACAGGTTCTAATGAAAAACTGTTTTTT

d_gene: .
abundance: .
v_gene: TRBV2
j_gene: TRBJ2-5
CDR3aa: CATSWSPGETQYF
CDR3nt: TGTGCCACCAGTTGGAGCCCGGGGGAGACCCAGTACTTC

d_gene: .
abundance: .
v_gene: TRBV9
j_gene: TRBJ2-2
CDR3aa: CASSPKRSEVELFF
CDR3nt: TGTGCCAGCAGCCCAAAGCGGTCCGAAGTGGAGCTGTTTTTT

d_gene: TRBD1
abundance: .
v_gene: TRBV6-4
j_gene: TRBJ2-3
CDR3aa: CASSDAPGTGRPDTQYF
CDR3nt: TGTGCCAGCAGTGACGCGCCCGGGACAGGGCGCCCAGATACGCAGTATTTT

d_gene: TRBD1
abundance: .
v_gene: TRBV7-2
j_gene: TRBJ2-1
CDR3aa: CASSSQTGATISYNEQFF
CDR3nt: TGTGCCAGCAGCTCCCAGACAGGGGCGACGATATCCTACAATGAGCAGTTCTTC

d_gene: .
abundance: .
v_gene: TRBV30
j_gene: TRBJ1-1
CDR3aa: CASVHLDSEAFF
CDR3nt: TGTGCCTCAGTACATTTGGACAGTGAAGCTTTCTTT

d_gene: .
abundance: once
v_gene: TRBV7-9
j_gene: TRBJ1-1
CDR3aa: CASSLSGDTEAFF
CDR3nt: TGTGCCAGCAGCTTATCAGGGGATACTGAAGCTTTCTTT

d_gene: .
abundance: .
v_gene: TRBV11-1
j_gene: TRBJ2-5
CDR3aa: CASSWDFQETQYF
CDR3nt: TGTGCCAGCAGCTGGGACTTCCAAGAGACCCAGTACTTC

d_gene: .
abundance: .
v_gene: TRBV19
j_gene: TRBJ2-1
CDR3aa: CASSISNEQFF
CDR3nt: TGTGCCAGTAGTATTAGCAATGAGCAGTTCTTC

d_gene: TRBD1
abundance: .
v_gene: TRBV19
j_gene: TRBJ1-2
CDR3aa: CASSSQGANYGYTF
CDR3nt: TGTGCCAGTAGCTCACAGGGGGCCAACTATGGCTACACCTTC

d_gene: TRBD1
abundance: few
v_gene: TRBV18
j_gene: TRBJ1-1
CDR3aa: CASSTGVEAFF
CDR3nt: TGTGCCAGCTCGACAGGGGTTGAAGCTTTCTTT

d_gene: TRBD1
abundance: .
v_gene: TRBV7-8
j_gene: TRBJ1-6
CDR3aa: CASSPYQSQTGFNSPLHF
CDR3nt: TGTGCCAGCAGCCCCTATCAGTCCCAGACAGGGTTTAATTCACCCCTCCACTTT

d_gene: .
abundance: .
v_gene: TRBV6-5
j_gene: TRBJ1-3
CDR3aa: CASSYGESPGNTIYF
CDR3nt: TGTGCCAGCAGTTACGGGGAGTCACCTGGAAACACCATATATTTT

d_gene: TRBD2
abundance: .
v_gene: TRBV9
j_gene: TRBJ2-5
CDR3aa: CASSPRERGVSETQYF
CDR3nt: TGTGCCAGCAGCCCCCGGGAGCGGGGGGTCTCGGAGACCCAGTACTTC

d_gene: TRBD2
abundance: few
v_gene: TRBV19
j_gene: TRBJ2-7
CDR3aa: CASSPTSGGATLTEQYF
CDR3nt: TGTGCCAGTAGTCCGACCTCGGGGGGGGCGACCCTGACCGAGCAGTACTTC

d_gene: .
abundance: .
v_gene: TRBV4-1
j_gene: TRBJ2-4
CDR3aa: CASSSPRGLALAKNIQYF
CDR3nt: TGCGCCAGCAGCTCCCCTCGGGGTCTCGCCTTGGCCAAAAACATTCAGTACTTC

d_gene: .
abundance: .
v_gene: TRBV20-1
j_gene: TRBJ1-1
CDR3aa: CSAPERAEAFF
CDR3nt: TGCAGTGCTCCAGAGCGGGCTGAAGCTTTCTTT

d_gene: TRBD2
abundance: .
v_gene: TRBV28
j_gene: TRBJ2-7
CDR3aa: CASSKLAGGAYEQYF
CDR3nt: TGTGCCAGCAGCAAACTAGCGGGAGGGGCCTACGAGCAGTACTTC

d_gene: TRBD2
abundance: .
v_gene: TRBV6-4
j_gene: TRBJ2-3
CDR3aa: CASSRTSGSTDTQYF
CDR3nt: TGTGCCAGCAGCCGGACTAGCGGGAGCACAGATACGCAGTATTTT

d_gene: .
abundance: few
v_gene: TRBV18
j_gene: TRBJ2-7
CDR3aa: CASSARGSYEQYF
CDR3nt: TGTGCCAGCAGTGCCAGGGGTTCCTACGAGCAGTACTTC

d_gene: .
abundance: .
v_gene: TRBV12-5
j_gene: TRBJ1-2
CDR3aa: CASEEQGSFVYTF
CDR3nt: TGTGCTAGTGAAGAACAGGGATCCTTCGTCTACACCTTC

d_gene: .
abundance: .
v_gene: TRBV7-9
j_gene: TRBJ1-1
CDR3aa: CASSLGGSEAFF
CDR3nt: TGTGCCAGCAGCTTAGGAGGGTCTGAAGCTTTCTTT

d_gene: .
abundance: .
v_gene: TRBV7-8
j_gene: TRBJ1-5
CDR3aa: CASSPTGYDSNQPQHF
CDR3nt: TGTGCCAGCAGTCCAACGGGGTACGATAGCAATCAGCCCCAGCATTTT

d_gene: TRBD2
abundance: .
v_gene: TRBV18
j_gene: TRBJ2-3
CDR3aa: CASSWTSGTSGRTDTQYF
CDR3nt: TGTGCCAGCTCATGGACCTCCGGGACTAGCGGGAGGACAGATACGCAGTATTTT